What follows are 13 T cell receptor beta chains derived from one specimen sequenced in a study of technical replicates of blood from a handful of donors. The method was immunoSEQ multiplex PCR; TCRdb's version includes in-frame clones alone and lacks a portion of them. The repertoire holds about 83,000 clones, with about 92% as singletons. Sequencing was performed on T cells isolated from PBMCs. The receptors shown here come from a human donor in good health.

The chain has TRBV5-4 and TRBJ2-3; 9 positions match TRBD1. V shed 2 bases and J 2 bases; nucleotides not matched to a gene: 3. Looked up from germline, CDR1 is SGHNT and CDR2 is YYREEE (reference sequence). This CDR3 is 15 amino acids long. The CDR3 coding sequence is TGTGCCAGCAGCTTTCGGGACAGGGTCACAGATACGCAGTATTTT. Translation: CASSFRDRVTDTQYF.

V gene TRBV30 combines with J gene TRBJ1-1; no firm D call. The CDR3 totals 14 residues. Germline CDR1 is GTSNPN and CDR2 is SVGIG (reference sequence). V was trimmed by 3 bases and J by 0 bases, leaving 11 bases between them. The CDR3 sequence is CAWRFAGMNTEAFF. The DNA for the CDR3 is TGTGCCTGGAGGTTCGCGGGAATGAACACTGAAGCTTTCTTT.

The chain links TRBV11-1 to TRBJ2-3, with D maybe TRBD2 (6 bases). The V gene's germline CDR1 is SGHAT and CDR2 FQDESV (reference sequence). The CDR3 is 15 amino acids. Trimming removed 1 base from V and 7 bases from J, with 15 bases in between. For the CDR3, the DNA is TGTGCCAGCAGCTTAGTTCGGCGGGAACCGAATACGCAGTATTTT. It yields the protein CASSLVRREPNTQYF.

The chain carries TRBV2 and TRBJ1-2; 10 bases map to TRBD1. V lost 4 bases to trimming and J lost 3 bases; unmatched junction nucleotides: 2. Germline V lookup: CDR1 SNHLY, CDR2 FYNNEI. CDR3 length: 14 amino acids. CDR3 sequence: CASSGTGGDYGYTF. The DNA of the CDR3 is TGTGCCAGCAGTGGGACAGGGGGTGACTATGGCTACACCTTC.

This clone was seen only once. The V and J genes are TRBV9 and TRBJ2-1, with no clear D. V was cut by 2 bases and J by 10 bases, with 25 bases left in between. The CDR3 runs 17 residues. Germline CDR1 reads SGDLS; CDR2 reads YYNGEE. For the CDR3, the DNA is TGTGCCAGCAGCGTTTCCGTGGGTTCCCAACTCGGGTACGAGCAGTTCTTC. Its translation: CASSVSVGSQLGYEQFF.

The rearrangement uses TRBV11-2 and TRBJ2-5; 8 nucleotides align to TRBD2. J lost 8 bases, V lost 3 bases, and 8 bases had no gene match. The germline V gene has CDR1 SGHAT and CDR2 FQNNGV. The CDR3 sequence is 14 residues long. CDR3 bases: TGTGCCAGCAGCTTCGCCGGGACTAGTCAAACCCAGTACTTC. It yields the protein CASSFAGTSQTQYF.

This clone was seen once. This rearrangement joins TRBV15 to TRBJ1-5; D may be TRBD1 (6 bases). The germline gives CDR1 LNHNV, CDR2 YYDKDF (reference sequence). The CDR3 runs to 12 residues. V was clipped by 6 bases and J by 5 bases, with 8 bases between them. CDR3 amino acids: CATRSGDQPQHF. In nucleotides, the CDR3 is TGTGCCACCAGATCAGGGGATCAGCCCCAGCATTTT. The variable domain in full, completed from reference TRBV15 and TRBJ1-5, reads DAMVIQNPRYQVTQFGKPVTLSCSQTLNHNVMYWYQQKSSQAPKLLFHYYDKDFNNEADTPDNFQSRRPNTSFCFLDIRSPGLGDTAMYLCATRSGDQPQHFGDGTRLSIL.

This chain uses TRBV12-5 with TRBJ1-1, with TRBD1 as a possible D gene (5 bases). The CDR3 is made up of 16 amino acids. Between the trimmed V and J ends, which lost 0 bases and 4 bases, there was a span of 15 bases. CDR1 is LGHNT and CDR2 is FRNRAP in the germline V gene. CDR3 in DNA: TGTGCTAGTGGTTTGGTACTCCCAGCAGGGCGCACTGAAGCTTTCTTT. It is translated as CASGLVLPAGRTEAFF.

The chain has TRBV6-5 and TRBJ2-3, with D perhaps TRBD2 (5 bases). Trimming removed 2 bases at V and 8 bases at J, with 5 bases between. The CDR3 is made up of 11 amino acids. Germline V CDR1 and CDR2: MNHEY, SVGAGI. Written as DNA, the CDR3 is TGTGCCAGCAGTTACGGGAGTACGCAGTATTTT. It codes for CASSYGSTQYF.

The chain carries TRBV9 and TRBJ2-1, with TRBD2 matching 7 bases. This CDR3 contains 15 residues. J gave up 5 bases and V 0 bases, and 5 bases lay outside the gene matches. The germline CDR1 and CDR2 sequences are SGDLS and YYNGEE. CDR3 DNA sequence: TGTGCCAGCAGCGTAGGGGCGGGGGAACACAATGAGCAGTTCTTC. This encodes CASSVGAGEHNEQFF.

The V and J genes are TRBV7-9 and TRBJ1-1, with D possibly being TRBD1 (6 bases). The germline V gene encodes CDR1 SEHNR and CDR2 FQNEAQ (reference sequence). This CDR3 comprises 13 residues. Trimming stripped 1 base from V and 4 bases from J, with 7 bases between. The CDR3 DNA sequence: TGTGCCAGCAGCTTAGAAGGGGGCACTGAAGCTTTCTTT. Translated: CASSLEGGTEAFF.

The chain has TRBV30 and TRBJ2-1; TRBD2 is a possible D gene (6 bases). This CDR3 spans 19 amino acids. Trimming took 5 bases from V and 0 from J, leaving 26 bases between them. CDR1 is GTSNPN, CDR2 SVGIG, per germline (reference sequence). The CDR3 region is CAWGPDAGTVPSSYNEQFF. As DNA, the CDR3 is TGTGCCTGGGGACCTGACGCCGGGACTGTCCCCAGCTCCTACAATGAGCAGTTCTTC.

J is TRBJ2-3 and V is TRBV4-1; 7 positions match TRBD2. CDR1 is MGHRA and CDR2 is YSYEKL in the germline V gene. The CDR3 runs 15 residues. After removal of 3 bases from V and 2 bases from J, the junction contained 5 bases not matched to a gene. CDR3 coding DNA: TGCGCCAGCAGCCAGGGGGGGAGGGACACAGATACGCAGTATTTT. Translation gives CASSQGGRDTDTQYF.